This T cell receptor beta chain was identified during a study of monozygotic twins with inflammatory bowel disease. General study findings and limits: Repertoire likeness was no different across concordant and discordant twins, perhaps owing to restricted power. Healthy co-twins, by inverse Simpson, had higher TCRbeta diversity than their siblings with IBD.

About this clonotype itself: As yet, its antigen is unknown.

Germline CDR1 is SGHRS and CDR2 is YFSETQ. The CDR3 has 15 amino acids. Template-switch reactions added UMIs with a 6-nucleotide sample barcode. Reprocessing the 5' RACE reads, TCRdb reports a single entry for every CDR3 protein and omits DNA. Reported are 200,000 to 250,000 distinct CDR3 sequences; the ten largest clones contain 1.5% to 2%. Input material: blood. The rearrangement joins TRBV5-1 to TRBJ1-1; TCRdb's D call, TRBD1, is unchecked because there is no DNA. The clonotype comes from a human donor with ulcerative colitis or Crohn's disease, or a healthy co-twin of an affected twin (not recorded which). The CDR3 sequence: CASSSLDRGPTEAFF.